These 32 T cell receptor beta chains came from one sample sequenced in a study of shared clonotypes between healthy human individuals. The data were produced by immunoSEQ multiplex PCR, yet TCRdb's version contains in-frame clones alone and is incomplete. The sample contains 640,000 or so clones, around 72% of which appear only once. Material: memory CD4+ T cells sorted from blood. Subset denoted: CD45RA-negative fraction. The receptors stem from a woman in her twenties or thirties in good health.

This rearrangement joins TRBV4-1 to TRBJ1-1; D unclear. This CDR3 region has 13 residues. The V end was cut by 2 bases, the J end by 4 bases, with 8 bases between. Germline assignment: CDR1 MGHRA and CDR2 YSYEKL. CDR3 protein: CASSQPVGTEAFF. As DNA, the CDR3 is TGCGCCAGCAGCCAACCAGTCGGCACTGAAGCTTTCTTT.

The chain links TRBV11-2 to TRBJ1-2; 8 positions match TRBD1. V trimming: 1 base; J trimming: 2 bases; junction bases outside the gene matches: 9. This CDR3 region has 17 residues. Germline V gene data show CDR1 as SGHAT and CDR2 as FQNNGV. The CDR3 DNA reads TGTGCCAGCAGCTTAGCCCAGGGGGCTTCGGCGAACTATGGCTACACCTTC. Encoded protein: CASSLAQGASANYGYTF.

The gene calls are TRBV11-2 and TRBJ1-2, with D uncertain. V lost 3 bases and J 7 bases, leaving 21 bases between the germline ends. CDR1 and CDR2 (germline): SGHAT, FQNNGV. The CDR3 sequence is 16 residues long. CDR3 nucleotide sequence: TGTGCCAGCAGCTTGCGGGTCTCTGGAGGCGTTGGTGGCTACACCTTC. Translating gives CASSLRVSGGVGGYTF. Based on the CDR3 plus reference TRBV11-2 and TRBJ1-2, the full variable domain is EAGVAQSPRYKIIEKRQSVAFWCNPISGHATLYWYQQILGQGPKLLIQFQNNGVVDDSQLPKDRFSAERLKGVDSTLKIQPAKLEDSAVYLCASSLRVSGGVGGYTFGSGTRLTVV.

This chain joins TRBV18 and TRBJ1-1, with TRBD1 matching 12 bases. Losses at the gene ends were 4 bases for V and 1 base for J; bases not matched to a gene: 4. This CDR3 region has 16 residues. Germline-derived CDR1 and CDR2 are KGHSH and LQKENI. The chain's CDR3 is CASSRGQGATNTEAFF. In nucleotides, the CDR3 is TGTGCCAGCTCACGGGGACAGGGGGCAACGAACACTGAAGCTTTCTTT.

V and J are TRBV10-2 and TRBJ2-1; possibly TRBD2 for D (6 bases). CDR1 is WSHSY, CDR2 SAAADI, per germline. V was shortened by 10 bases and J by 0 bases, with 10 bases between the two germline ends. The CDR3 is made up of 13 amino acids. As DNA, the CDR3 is TGCGCCACCCGGCGGGACTCCTACAATGAGCAGTTCTTC. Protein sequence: CATRRDSYNEQFF.

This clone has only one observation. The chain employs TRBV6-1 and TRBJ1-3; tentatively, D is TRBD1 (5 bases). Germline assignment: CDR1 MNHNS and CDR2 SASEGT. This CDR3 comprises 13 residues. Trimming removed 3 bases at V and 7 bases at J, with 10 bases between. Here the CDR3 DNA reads TGTGCCAGCAGTGAGTTCTGGGGGAACACCATATATTTT. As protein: CASSEFWGNTIYF.

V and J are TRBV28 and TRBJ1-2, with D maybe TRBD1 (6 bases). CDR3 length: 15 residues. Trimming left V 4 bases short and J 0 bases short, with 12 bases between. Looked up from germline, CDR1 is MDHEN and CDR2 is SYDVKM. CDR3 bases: TGTGCCAGCAGTTCGGGGGGCAACTCTAACTATGGCTACACCTTC. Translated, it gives CASSSGGNSNYGYTF.

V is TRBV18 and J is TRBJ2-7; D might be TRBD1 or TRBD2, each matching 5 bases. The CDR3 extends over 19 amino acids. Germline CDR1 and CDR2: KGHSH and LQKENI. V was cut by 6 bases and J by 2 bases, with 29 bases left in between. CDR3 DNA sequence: TGTGCCAGCTCGTACAAAGGGACGGTAAACTCCTATGGACCCTACGAGCAGTACTTC. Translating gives CASSYKGTVNSYGPYEQYF. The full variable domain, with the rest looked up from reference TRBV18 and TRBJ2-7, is NAGVMQNPRHLVRRRGQEARLRCSPMKGHSHVYWYRQLPEEGLKFMVYLQKENIIDESGMPKERFSAEFPKEGPSILRIQQVVRGDSAAYFCASSYKGTVNSYGPYEQYFGPGTRLTVT.

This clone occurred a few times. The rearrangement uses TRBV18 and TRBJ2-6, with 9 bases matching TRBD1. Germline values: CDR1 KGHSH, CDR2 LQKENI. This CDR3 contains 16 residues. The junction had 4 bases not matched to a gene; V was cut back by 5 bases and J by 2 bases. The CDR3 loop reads CASSEQGAPGANVLTF. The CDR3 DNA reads TGTGCCAGCTCAGAACAGGGGGCCCCTGGGGCCAACGTCCTGACTTTC.

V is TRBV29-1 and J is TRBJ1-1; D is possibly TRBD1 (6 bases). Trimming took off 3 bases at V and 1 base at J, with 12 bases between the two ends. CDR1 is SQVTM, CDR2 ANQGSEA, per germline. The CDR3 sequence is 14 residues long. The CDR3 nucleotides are TGCAGCGTTGACAGGGGATATGAGAACACTGAAGCTTTCTTT. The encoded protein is CSVDRGYENTEAFF.

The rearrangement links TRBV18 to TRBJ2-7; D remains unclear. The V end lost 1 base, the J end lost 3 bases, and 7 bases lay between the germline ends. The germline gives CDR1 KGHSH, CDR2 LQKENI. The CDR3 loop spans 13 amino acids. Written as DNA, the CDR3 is TGTGCCAGCTCACCACTAGAAAACTACGAGCAGTACTTC. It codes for CASSPLENYEQYF.

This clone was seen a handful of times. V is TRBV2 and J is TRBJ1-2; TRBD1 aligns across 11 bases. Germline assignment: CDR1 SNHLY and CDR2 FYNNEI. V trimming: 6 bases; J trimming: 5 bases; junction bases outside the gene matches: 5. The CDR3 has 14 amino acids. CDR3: CASRRTGGEYGYTF. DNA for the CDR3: TGTGCCAGCAGAAGGACAGGGGGCGAGTATGGCTACACCTTC.

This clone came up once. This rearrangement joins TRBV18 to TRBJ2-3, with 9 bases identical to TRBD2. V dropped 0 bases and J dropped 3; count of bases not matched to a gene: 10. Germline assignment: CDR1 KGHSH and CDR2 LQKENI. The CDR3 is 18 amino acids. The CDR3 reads CASSPPGWIAGETDTQYF. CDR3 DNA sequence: TGTGCCAGCTCACCACCGGGATGGATAGCGGGAGAGACAGATACGCAGTATTTT.

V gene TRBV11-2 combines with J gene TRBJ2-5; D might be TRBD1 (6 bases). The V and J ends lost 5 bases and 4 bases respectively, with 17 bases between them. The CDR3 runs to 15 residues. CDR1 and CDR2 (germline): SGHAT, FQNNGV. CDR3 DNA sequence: TGTGCCAGCAGCCCAAACAGGGTTGTCCGAGAGACCCAGTACTTC. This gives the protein CASSPNRVVRETQYF.

This CDR3 reads CASSPDREGSYEQYF. CDR3 coding DNA: TGTGCCAGCAGTCCCGACAGGGAGGGGTCCTACGAGCAGTACTTC. This chain uses TRBV25-1 with TRBJ2-7, with D perhaps matching TRBD1 or TRBD2 (7 bases each). This CDR3 region has 15 residues. The V gene lost 5 bases and the J gene lost 1 base, with 15 bases spanning the gap. The V gene's germline CDR1 is MGHDK and CDR2 SYGVNS.

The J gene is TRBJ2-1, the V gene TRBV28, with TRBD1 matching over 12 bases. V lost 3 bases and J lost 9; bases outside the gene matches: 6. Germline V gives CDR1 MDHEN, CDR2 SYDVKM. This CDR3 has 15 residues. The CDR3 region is CASSFPGQGAGEQFF. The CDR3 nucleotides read TGTGCCAGCAGTTTTCCGGGACAGGGGGCGGGTGAGCAGTTCTTC.

The CDR3: CASSPDRAQPQHF. DNA of the CDR3: TGTGCCAGCAGCCCGGACAGGGCTCAGCCCCAGCATTTT. The chain recombines TRBV7-8 with TRBJ1-5; TRBD1 matches 8 bases. V lost 5 bases to trimming and J lost 6 bases; unmatched junction nucleotides: 3. The CDR3 has 13 amino acids. Germline V gives CDR1 SGHVS, CDR2 FQNEAQ.

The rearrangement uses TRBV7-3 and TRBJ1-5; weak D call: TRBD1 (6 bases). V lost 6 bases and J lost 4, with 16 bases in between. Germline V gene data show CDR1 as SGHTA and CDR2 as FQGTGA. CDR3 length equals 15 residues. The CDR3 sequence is CASSPAGGGNQPQHF. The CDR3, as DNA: TGTGCCAGCAGTCCAGCGGGAGGGGGTAATCAGCCCCAGCATTTT.

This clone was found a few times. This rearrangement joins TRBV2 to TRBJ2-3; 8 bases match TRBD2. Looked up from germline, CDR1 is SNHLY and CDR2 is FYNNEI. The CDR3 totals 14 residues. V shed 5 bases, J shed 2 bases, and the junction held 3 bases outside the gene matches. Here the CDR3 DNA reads TGTGCCAGCAGTACAGCGGGAGACACAGATACGCAGTATTTT. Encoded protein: CASSTAGDTDTQYF.

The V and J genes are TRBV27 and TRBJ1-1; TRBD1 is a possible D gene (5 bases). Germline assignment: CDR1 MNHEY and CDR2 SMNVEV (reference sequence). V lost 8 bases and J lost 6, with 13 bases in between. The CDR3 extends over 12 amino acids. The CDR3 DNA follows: TGTGCCAGCGGATTGTGGGGCGCTGAAGCTTTCTTT. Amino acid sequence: CASGLWGAEAFF.

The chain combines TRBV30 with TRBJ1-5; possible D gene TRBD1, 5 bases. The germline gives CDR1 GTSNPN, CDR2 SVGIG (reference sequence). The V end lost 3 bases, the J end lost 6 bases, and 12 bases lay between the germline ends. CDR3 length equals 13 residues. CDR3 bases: TGTGCCTGGAGAGGGGAGGAGGGTCAGCCCCAGCATTTT. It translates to CAWRGEEGQPQHF.

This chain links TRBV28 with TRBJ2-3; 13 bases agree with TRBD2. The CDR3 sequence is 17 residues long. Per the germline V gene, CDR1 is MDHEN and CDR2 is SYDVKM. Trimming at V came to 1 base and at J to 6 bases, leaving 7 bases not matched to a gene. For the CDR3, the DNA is TGTGCCAGCAGTTTATCCACTAGCGGGAGGGCTGGGGATACGCAGTATTTT. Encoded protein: CASSLSTSGRAGDTQYF.

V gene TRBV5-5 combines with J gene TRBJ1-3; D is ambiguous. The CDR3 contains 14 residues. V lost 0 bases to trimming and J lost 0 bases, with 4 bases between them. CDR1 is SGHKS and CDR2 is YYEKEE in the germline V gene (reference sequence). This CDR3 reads CASSLGSSGNTIYF. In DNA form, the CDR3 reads TGTGCCAGCAGCTTGGGTAGCTCTGGAAACACCATATATTTT.

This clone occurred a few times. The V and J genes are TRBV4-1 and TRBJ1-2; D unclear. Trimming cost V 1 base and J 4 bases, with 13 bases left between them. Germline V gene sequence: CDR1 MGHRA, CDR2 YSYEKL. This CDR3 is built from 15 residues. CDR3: CASSQGRREPYGYTF. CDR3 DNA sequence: TGCGCCAGCAGCCAAGGAAGGAGGGAGCCCTATGGCTACACCTTC.

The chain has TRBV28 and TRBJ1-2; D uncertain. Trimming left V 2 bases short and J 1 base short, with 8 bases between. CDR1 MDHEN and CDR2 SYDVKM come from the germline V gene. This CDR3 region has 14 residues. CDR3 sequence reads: CASSLADRNYGYTF. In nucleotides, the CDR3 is TGTGCCAGCAGTTTAGCCGACCGTAACTATGGCTACACCTTC.

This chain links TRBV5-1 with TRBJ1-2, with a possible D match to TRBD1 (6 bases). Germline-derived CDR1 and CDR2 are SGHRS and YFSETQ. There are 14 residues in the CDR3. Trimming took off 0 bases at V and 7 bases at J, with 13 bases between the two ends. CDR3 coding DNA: TGCGCCAGCAGCTTGGTACAGGGTATATTTGGCTACACCTTC. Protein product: CASSLVQGIFGYTF.

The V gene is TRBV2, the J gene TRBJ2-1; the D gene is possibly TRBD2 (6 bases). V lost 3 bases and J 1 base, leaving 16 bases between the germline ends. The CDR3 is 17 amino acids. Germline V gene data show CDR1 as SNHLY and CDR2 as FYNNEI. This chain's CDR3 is CASSDALFSGSYNEQFF. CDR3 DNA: TGTGCCAGCAGTGATGCGTTATTCAGCGGGTCCTACAATGAGCAGTTCTTC.

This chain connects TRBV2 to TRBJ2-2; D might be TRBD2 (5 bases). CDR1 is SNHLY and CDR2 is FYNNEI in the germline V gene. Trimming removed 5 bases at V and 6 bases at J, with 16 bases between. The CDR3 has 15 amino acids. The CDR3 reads CASSKLVTKSGELFF. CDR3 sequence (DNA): TGTGCCAGCAGTAAACTCGTGACTAAATCCGGGGAGCTGTTTTTT.

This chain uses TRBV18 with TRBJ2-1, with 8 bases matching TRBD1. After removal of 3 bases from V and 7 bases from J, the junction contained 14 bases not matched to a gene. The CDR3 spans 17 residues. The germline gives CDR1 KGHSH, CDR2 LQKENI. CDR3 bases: TGTGCCAGCTCACCTCTGCCCCGACAGGGGAGCGGAAATGAGCAGTTCTTC. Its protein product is CASSPLPRQGSGNEQFF. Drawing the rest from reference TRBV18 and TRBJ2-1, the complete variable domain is NAGVMQNPRHLVRRRGQEARLRCSPMKGHSHVYWYRQLPEEGLKFMVYLQKENIIDESGMPKERFSAEFPKEGPSILRIQQVVRGDSAAYFCASSPLPRQGSGNEQFFGPGTRLTVL.

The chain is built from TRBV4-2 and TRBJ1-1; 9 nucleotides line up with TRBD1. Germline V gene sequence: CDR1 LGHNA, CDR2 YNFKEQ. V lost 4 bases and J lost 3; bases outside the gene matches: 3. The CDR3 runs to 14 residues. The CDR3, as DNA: TGTGCCAGCAGCCCCCGGACAGGGGACACTGAAGCTTTCTTT. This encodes CASSPRTGDTEAFF.

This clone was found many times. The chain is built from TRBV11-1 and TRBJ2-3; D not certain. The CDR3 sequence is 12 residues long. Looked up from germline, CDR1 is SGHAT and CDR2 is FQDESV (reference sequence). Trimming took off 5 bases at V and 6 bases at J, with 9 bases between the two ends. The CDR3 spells CASSLTGDTQYF. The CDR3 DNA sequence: TGTGCCAGCAGCCTAACGGGTGATACGCAGTATTTT.

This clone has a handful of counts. The CDR3 is CSVTRTRGEQYF. In DNA, the CDR3 is TGCAGCGTGACCCGGACTAGGGGTGAGCAGTACTTC. V is TRBV29-1 and J is TRBJ2-7; 7 bases align to TRBD2. This CDR3 has 12 amino acids. The germline V gene has CDR1 SQVTM and CDR2 ANQGSEA. Trimming took 6 bases from V and 7 from J; bases not matched to a gene: 9.